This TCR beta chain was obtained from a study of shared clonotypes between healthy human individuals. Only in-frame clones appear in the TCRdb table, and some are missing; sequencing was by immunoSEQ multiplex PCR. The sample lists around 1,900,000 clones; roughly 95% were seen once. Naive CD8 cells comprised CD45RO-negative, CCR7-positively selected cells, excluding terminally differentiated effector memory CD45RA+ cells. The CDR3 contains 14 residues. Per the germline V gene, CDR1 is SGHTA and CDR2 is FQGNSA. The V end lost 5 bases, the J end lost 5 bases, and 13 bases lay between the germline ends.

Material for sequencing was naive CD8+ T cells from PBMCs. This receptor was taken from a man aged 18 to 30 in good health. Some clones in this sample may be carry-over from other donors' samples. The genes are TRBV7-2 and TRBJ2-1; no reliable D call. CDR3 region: CASSARRLDNEQFF. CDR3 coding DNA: TGTGCCAGCAGCGCCAGACGATTAGACAATGAGCAGTTCTTC.